This T cell receptor beta chain emerged from a study of T cell clones after liver transplantation. Whole-study context: Without induction therapy, subjects received standard immunosuppression until 12-24 months post-transplant. Study-level findings and limits: Post-transplant, graft-donor-reactive CD4 TCRbeta sequences in blood dropped significantly in 5 of 8 subjects. In a couple of subjects, few donor cells limited the measurable donor-reactive repertoire. These preliminary findings come from unstandardized post-transplant sampling times.

Points on this clone: The target antigen is unknown.

Germline CDR1 is SQVTM and CDR2 is ANQGSEA. Trimming cost V 3 bases and J 2 bases, with 9 bases left between them. The CDR3 has 13 amino acids. Sequencing of dividing CFSE-low cells from the MLR defined alloreactive TCRbeta sequences. TCRdb's copy holds only in-frame clones and misses some; the assay was immunoSEQ multiplex PCR. Of about 100 clones listed, 49% are singletons. The origin of this receptor is a human patient who received a liver transplant. Some T cells could come from the graft donor. This chain joins TRBV29-1 and TRBJ2-3; possibly TRBD2 for D (5 bases). The source material was CD8+ T cells from cultured PBMCs. CDR3 in amino acids: CSVETGYTDTQYF. The CDR3 nucleotides read TGCAGCGTTGAGACGGGATACACAGATACGCAGTATTTT.